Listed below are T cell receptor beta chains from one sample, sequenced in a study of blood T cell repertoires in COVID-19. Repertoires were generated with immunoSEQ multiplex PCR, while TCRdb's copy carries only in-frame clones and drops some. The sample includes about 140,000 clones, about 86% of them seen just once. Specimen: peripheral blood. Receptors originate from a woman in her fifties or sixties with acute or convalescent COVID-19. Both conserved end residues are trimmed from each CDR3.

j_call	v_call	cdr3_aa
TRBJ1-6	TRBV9	ASRGTGFNSPLH
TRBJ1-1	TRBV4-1	ASSQEDRGLGEAF
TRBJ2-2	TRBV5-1	ASSWSVGGSTGELF
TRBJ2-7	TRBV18	ASSPPSASEQY
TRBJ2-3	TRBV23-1	ASSHARGGTQY
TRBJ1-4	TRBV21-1	ASSTGDGYEKLF
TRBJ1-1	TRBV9	ASSASAEGNTEAF
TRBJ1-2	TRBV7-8	ASSLRPRGAEYGYT
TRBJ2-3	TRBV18	ASSPQARTGVTDTQY
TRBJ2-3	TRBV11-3	ASSLVPSGGTDTQY
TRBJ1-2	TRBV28	ASSPGTGVYGYT
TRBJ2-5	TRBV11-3	ASSTGLPQTQY
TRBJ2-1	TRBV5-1	ASESGFERNEQF
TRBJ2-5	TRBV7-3	ASGLSGGARETQY
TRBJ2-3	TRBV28	ASSLRGGRPDTQY
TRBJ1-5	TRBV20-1	SASPDRGRLLNQPQH
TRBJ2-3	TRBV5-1	ASSLPGNTDTQY
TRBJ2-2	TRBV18	ASSPPGTGELF